This TCR beta chain was captured in a study of shared clonotypes between healthy human individuals. Germline V lookup: CDR1 MNHEY, CDR2 SVGAGI. The CDR3 covers 15 residues. A CD45RA+ naive subset and a CD45RA-negative memory subset were split from CD4+ cells. Points from the study as a whole: Researchers sampled only blood; tissue repertoires likely differ.

Running of the assay took place at deep level. Libraries were prepared by immunoSEQ multiplex PCR; TCRdb keeps only in-frame clonotypes and omits some of them. The sample carries about 2.4 million clones, over 85% recorded once. Notes on this clone: Its target is not known.

The specimen sequenced was naive CD4+ T cells from PBMCs. Subset defined: CD45RA+ positively selected. This clonotype was obtained from a man aged 18-30 years in good health. Some clones in this sample may be carry-over from other donors' samples. The chain carries TRBV6-5 and TRBJ2-5; D perhaps matches TRBD2 (5 bases). The J call may be faulty, since TRBJ2-7 better matches the DNA end. This chain's CDR3 is CASSLSAGSTYEQYF. The CDR3 DNA sequence: TGTGCCAGCAGTTTATCCGCTGGGAGTACCTACGAGCAGTACTTC.